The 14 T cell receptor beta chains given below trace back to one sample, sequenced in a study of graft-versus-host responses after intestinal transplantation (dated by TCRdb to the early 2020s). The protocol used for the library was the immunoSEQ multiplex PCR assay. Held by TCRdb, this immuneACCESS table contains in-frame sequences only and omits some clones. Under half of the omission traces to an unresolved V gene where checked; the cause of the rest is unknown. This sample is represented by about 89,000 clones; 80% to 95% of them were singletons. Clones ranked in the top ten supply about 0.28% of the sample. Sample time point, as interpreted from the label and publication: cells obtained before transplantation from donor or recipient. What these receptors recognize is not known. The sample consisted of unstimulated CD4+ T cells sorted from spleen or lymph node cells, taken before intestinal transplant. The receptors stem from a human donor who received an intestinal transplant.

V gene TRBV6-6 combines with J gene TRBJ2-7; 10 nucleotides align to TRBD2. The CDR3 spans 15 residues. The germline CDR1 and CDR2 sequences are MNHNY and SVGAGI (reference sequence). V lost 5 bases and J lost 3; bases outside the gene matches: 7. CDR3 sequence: CASSPSASGSYEQYF. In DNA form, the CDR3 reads TGTGCCAGCAGTCCTTCGGCTAGCGGGAGCTACGAGCAGTACTTC.

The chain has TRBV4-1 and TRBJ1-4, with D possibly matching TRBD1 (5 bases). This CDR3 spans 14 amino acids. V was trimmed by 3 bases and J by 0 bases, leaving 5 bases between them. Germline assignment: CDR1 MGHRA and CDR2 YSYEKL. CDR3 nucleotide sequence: TGCGCCAGCAGCCACAGGGCAACTAATGAAAAACTGTTTTTT. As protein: CASSHRATNEKLFF.

The CDR3 here is CASSLDLRGYEQYF. The CDR3 bases are TGTGCCAGCAGCTTGGATTTGCGTGGCTACGAGCAGTACTTC. V and J are TRBV5-6 and TRBJ2-7, with D unresolved. The length of the CDR3 is 14 residues. The V and J ends lost 0 bases and 3 bases respectively, with 10 bases between them. Germline values: CDR1 SGHDT, CDR2 YYEEEE.

CDR3 residues: CASRAEGRLSYEQYF. CDR3 bases: TGTGCCAGTAGAGCTGAGGGACGTCTGTCCTACGAGCAGTACTTC. This chain connects TRBV19 to TRBJ2-5; D is perhaps TRBD1 or TRBD2 (5 bases each). The DNA end is more similar to TRBJ2-7, so the J call may be wrong. CDR1 is LNHDA, CDR2 SQIVND, per germline (reference sequence). This CDR3 spans 15 amino acids.

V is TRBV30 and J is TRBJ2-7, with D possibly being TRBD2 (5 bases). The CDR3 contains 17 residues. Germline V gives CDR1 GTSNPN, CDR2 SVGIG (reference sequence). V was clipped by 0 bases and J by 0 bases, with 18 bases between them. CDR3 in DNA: TGTGCCTGGAGTGTACGATTTAGCGACTACTCCTCCTACGAGCAGTACTTC. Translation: CAWSVRFSDYSSYEQYF.

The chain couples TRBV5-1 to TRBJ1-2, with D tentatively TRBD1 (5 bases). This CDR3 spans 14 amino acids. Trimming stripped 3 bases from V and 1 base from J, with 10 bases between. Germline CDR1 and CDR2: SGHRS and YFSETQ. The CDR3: CASSSGHLNYGYTF. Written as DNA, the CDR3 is TGCGCCAGCAGCTCTGGACATCTTAACTATGGCTACACCTTC.

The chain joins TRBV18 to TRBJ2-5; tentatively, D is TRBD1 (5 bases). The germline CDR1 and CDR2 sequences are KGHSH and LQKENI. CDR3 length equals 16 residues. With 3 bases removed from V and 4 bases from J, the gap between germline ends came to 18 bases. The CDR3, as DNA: TGTGCCAGCTCACCTTTTAATTCTCTTGGGGCAGAGACCCAGTACTTC. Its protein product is CASSPFNSLGAETQYF. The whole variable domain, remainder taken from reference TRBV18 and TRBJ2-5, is NAGVMQNPRHLVRRRGQEARLRCSPMKGHSHVYWYRQLPEEGLKFMVYLQKENIIDESGMPKERFSAEFPKEGPSILRIQQVVRGDSAAYFCASSPFNSLGAETQYFGPGTRLLVL.

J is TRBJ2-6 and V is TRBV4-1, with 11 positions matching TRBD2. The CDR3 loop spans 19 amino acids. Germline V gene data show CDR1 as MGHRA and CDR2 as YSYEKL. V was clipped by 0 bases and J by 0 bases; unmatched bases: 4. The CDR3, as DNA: TGCGCCAGCAGCCAAGATCCGACTAGCGGGAACTCTGGGGCCAACGTCCTGACTTTC. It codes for CASSQDPTSGNSGANVLTF.

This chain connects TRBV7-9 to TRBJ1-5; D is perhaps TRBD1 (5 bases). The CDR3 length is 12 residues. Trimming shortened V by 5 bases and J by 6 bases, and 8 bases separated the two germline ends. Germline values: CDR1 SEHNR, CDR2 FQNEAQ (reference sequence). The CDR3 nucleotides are TGTGCCAGCAGCGCAGGGCTTCAGCCCCAGCATTTT. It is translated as CASSAGLQPQHF.

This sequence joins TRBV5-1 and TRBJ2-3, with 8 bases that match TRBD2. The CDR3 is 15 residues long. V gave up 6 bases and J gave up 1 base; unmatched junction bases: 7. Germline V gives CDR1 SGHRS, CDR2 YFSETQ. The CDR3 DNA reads TGCGCCAGCACCCCCAGCGGGAGAGGCACAGATACGCAGTATTTT. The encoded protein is CASTPSGRGTDTQYF. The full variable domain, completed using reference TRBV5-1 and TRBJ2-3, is KAGVTQTPRYLIKTRGQQVTLSCSPISGHRSVSWYQQTPGQGLQFLFEYFSETQRNKGNFPGRFSGRQFSNSRSEMNVSTLELGDSALYLCASTPSGRGTDTQYFGPGTRLTVL.

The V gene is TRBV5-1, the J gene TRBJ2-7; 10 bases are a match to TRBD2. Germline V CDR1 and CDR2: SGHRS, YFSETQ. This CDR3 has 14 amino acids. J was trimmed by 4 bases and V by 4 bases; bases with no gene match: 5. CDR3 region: CASSHGLAVYEQYF. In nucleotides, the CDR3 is TGCGCCAGCAGCCATGGACTAGCGGTGTACGAGCAGTACTTC.

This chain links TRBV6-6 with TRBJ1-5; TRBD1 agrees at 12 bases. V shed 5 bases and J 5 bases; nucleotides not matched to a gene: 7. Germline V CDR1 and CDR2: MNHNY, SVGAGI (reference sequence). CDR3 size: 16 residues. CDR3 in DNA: TGTGCCAGCAGTAGGTCCCGGGACAGGGGGCATCAGCCCCAGCATTTT. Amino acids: CASSRSRDRGHQPQHF.

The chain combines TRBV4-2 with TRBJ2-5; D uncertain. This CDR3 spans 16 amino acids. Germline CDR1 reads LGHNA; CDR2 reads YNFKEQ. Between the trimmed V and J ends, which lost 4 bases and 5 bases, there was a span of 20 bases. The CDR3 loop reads CASSRVSGPPEETQYF. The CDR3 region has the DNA TGTGCCAGCAGCCGGGTTTCCGGGCCCCCAGAGGAGACCCAGTACTTC.

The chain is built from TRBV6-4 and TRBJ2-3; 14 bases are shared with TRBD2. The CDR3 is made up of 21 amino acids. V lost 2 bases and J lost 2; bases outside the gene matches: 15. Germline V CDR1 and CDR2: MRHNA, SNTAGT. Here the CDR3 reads CASSDANWGTSGSLDTDTQYF. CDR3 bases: TGTGCCAGCAGTGACGCCAATTGGGGGACTAGCGGGAGTCTGGACACAGATACGCAGTATTTT.